Listed below are T cell receptor beta chains from one sample, sequenced in a study of cytomegalovirus exposure and HLA in healthy donors. Only in-frame clones appear in the TCRdb table, and some are missing; sequencing was by immunoSEQ multiplex PCR. The table lists 150,000 to 200,000 clones, more than 70% of them singletons, with approximately 6.7% in the top ten. Sequences were obtained from PBMCs. The receptors here all came from a male donor in good health and CMV-seropositive. The CDR3 runs from the conserved cysteine through the conserved F or W. Fields, in order: V gene, D gene, J gene, clone size, CDR3 DNA, CDR3 protein. The D gene is left open where the match is weak. The size field is filled for only some rows; it gives once, few, many or a size class.

TRBV19,TRBD2,TRBJ2-3,.,TGTGCCAGTAGTATAGGGAGACTAGCTACAGATACGCAGTATTTT,CASSIGRLATDTQYF
TRBV28,TRBD2,TRBJ2-7,.,TGTGCCAGCACCCCCGGGGGGGATCCCTACGAGCAGTACTTC,CASTPGGDPYEQYF
TRBV9,TRBD2,TRBJ2-3,.,TGTGCCAGCAGCGTAGTAGCGGGAGACCCAGATACGCAGTATTTT,CASSVVAGDPDTQYF
TRBV28,.,TRBJ2-7,.,TGTGCCAGCACCCTGACTAGAGCTTCCCACGAGCAGTACTTC,CASTLTRASHEQYF
TRBV5-4,.,TRBJ2-1,.,TGTGCCAGCAGCTTCGCGGGGGCTAAAAGTAGGAATGAGCAGTTCTTC,CASSFAGAKSRNEQFF
TRBV19,.,TRBJ1-5,.,TGTGCCAGTAGTATAGGAACAGTTAGCAATCAGCCCCAGCATTTT,CASSIGTVSNQPQHF
TRBV14,TRBD1,TRBJ1-5,.,TGTGCCAGCAGCTTTACAGGGGTCGGGCAGCCCCAGCATTTT,CASSFTGVGQPQHF
TRBV27,TRBD1,TRBJ1-4,.,TGTGCCAGCAGATTTGGGACAGCCTCTAATGAAAAACTGTTTTTT,CASRFGTASNEKLFF
TRBV11-2,.,TRBJ1-2,.,TGTGCCAGCAGCTTAGACGGGACACCCTATGGCTACACCTTC,CASSLDGTPYGYTF
TRBV5-4,TRBD1,TRBJ1-4,.,TGTGCCAGCAGCCAGGGGACAGCGAATGAAAAACTGTTTTTT,CASSQGTANEKLFF
TRBV7-2,.,TRBJ2-5,.,TGTGCCAGCAGCTTAGGGGGAGCGGCGATTCCTTACCAAGAGACCCAGTACTTC,CASSLGGAAIPYQETQYF
TRBV2,.,TRBJ2-3,.,TGTGCCAGCAGTGAAAAAGCGTATACGCAGTATTTT,CASSEKAYTQYF
TRBV4-3,TRBD1,TRBJ2-1,.,TGCGCCAGCAGCCACACAGGGGCTAGCTCCTACAATGAGCAGTTCTTC,CASSHTGASSYNEQFF
TRBV27,.,TRBJ2-7,.,TGTGCCAGCAAGGGAGGCTCCTACGAGCAGTACTTC,CASKGGSYEQYF
TRBV7-9,TRBD2,TRBJ2-1,.,TGTGCCAGCAGCTTAGGGAGCGGGAGGTCCTACAATGAGCAGTTCTTC,CASSLGSGRSYNEQFF
TRBV6-4,TRBD1,TRBJ2-4,.,TGTGCCAGCAGTCGGACAGGGGGGGAAAACATTCAGTACTTC,CASSRTGGENIQYF
TRBV28,TRBD2,TRBJ2-7,.,TGTTCCAGCATTCCCAGCGGGAGGGCCTACGAGCAGTACTTC,CSSIPSGRAYEQYF
TRBV13,.,TRBJ2-3,.,TGTGCCAGCAGCTTAGAGGGCGGCGTATCGGGGCAGGGGTTCTCGACGATTGCAGATACGCAGTATTTT,CASSLEGGVSGQGFSTIADTQYF
TRBV19,.,TRBJ1-2,.,TGTGCCAGTAGTATGCGTATGGGACTTCGGGGCGGTTGGGGCTACACCTTC,CASSMRMGLRGGWGYTF
TRBV9,TRBD2,TRBJ2-2,.,TGTGCCAGCAGCGTAACGGGACTAGCGGACCTAAACACCGGGGAGCTGTTTTTT,CASSVTGLADLNTGELFF
TRBV28,TRBD1,TRBJ2-7,.,TGTGCCAGCAGCCGTGGACAGGCGGCCTACGAGCAGTACTTC,CASSRGQAAYEQYF
TRBV4-1,TRBD1,TRBJ2-2,once,TGCGCCAGCAGCCAGGGGACAGAGATTTCCGGGGAGCTGTTTTTT,CASSQGTEISGELFF
TRBV15,.,TRBJ1-5,.,TGTGCCACCAGCAGAGGTTGGGGGGGCTCTCAGCCCCAGCATTTT,CATSRGWGGSQPQHF
TRBV4-2,.,TRBJ2-5,once,TGTGCCAGCAGCCAAGATGCATCGGGGGTTGAGACCCAGTACTTC,CASSQDASGVETQYF
TRBV5-1,TRBD2,TRBJ2-1,.,TGCGCCAGCAGCTTGGTTGGCACTAGCGGGAGTACCGTGGTCTTC,CASSLVGTSGSTVVF
TRBV28,.,TRBJ1-2,once,TGTGCCAGCAGTCCCACCGGAAGGAGGCACACCTTC,CASSPTGRRHTF
TRBV2,.,TRBJ1-1,.,TGTGCCAGCAGTGAGATGGGGCAGAACACTGAAGCTTTCTTT,CASSEMGQNTEAFF
TRBV7-2,.,TRBJ2-7,.,TGTGCCAGCAGCTTAGCGCCGAGCTCCTACGAGCAGTACTTC,CASSLAPSSYEQYF
TRBV6-5,TRBD2,TRBJ2-1,.,TGTGCCAGCAGTTACAAGCGGGAGACGAACAATGAGCAGTTCTTC,CASSYKRETNNEQFF
TRBV6-6,TRBD2,TRBJ2-1,once,TGTGCCAGCAGTTACAAGGGACTATACAATGAGCAGTTCTTC,CASSYKGLYNEQFF
TRBV10-1,.,TRBJ1-1,.,TGCGCCAGCAGTGAGTCACGAGCGGGGGACACTGAAGCTTTCTTT,CASSESRAGDTEAFF
TRBV25-1,TRBD1,TRBJ2-5,.,TGTGCCAGCAGTGAAGGGACAGTAAGAGGGCAAGAGACCCAGTACTTC,CASSEGTVRGQETQYF
TRBV18,.,TRBJ2-2,.,TGTGCCAGCCCTATACAGGGAGATGTGGGGGAGCTGTTTTTT,CASPIQGDVGELFF
TRBV5-1,TRBD2,TRBJ2-7,few,TGCGCCAGCAGCAGAACTAGCGGGAGAACGTACGAGCAGTACTTC,CASSRTSGRTYEQYF
TRBV11-3,.,TRBJ2-2,.,TGTGCCAGCAGCTCGGGACTGTCAAACACCGGGGAGCTGTTTTTT,CASSSGLSNTGELFF
TRBV27,.,TRBJ2-1,.,TGTGCCAGCAGAGTCGGGAGTGAGCAGTTCTTC,CASRVGSEQFF
TRBV5-4,.,TRBJ2-7,.,TGTGCCAGCAGCTCCCGACATTCCTACGAGCAGTACTTC,CASSSRHSYEQYF
TRBV14,.,TRBJ2-7,once,TGTGCCAGCAGCCTGGAGGGGTGGGCTCTCGAGCAGTACTTC,CASSLEGWALEQYF
TRBV7-2,.,TRBJ2-7,.,TGTGCCAGCAGCTTAGTTACATTCTCCTACGAGCAGTACTTC,CASSLVTFSYEQYF
TRBV7-2,TRBD2,TRBJ2-7,.,TGTGCCAGCAGCGCAACACTAGCGGGGGCCGCCGAGCAGTACTTC,CASSATLAGAAEQYF
TRBV7-6,TRBD2,TRBJ2-3,few,TGTGCCAGCAGCCTATACGGACTAGCGGGAGGGCCGAGAACAGATACGCAGTATTTT,CASSLYGLAGGPRTDTQYF
TRBV6-6,.,TRBJ1-6,.,TGTGCCAGCAGAGACAGGTGGGGTCTCCTCCACTTT,CASRDRWGLLHF
TRBV7-9,.,TRBJ1-5,.,TGTGCCAGCAGCTTAGTGGGAGATAGCAATCAGCCCCAGCATTTT,CASSLVGDSNQPQHF
TRBV27,.,TRBJ2-7,.,TGTGCCAGCAGTCAGACAGCCACCTACGAGCAGTACTTC,CASSQTATYEQYF
TRBV28,.,TRBJ2-7,few,TGTGCCAGCAGTTTAGTGCGGGACGGCTACGAGCAGTACTTC,CASSLVRDGYEQYF
TRBV5-1,TRBD2,TRBJ2-3,.,TGCGCCAGCAGCTCGGGACTAGACCCTGATACGCAGTATTTT,CASSSGLDPDTQYF
TRBV5-1,TRBD1,TRBJ1-6,once,TGCGCCAGCATGGTCGGACAGGGTCATTCACCCCTCCACTTT,CASMVGQGHSPLHF